These 24 T cell receptor beta chains were sequenced from one sample in a study of beta chain features in type 1 diabetes. As every portion of the isolated RNA was reverse transcribed, the sequencing read expressed TCRB transcripts. TCRdb's table, derived via immunoSEQ multiplex PCR, lists solely in-frame clones and lacks some. This table holds 310,000 or so clones, approximately 8% found once. The specimen sequenced was central memory CD4+ T cells from blood. The source of these receptors is a woman between 18 and 29 years old in good health.

V gene TRBV7-9 combines with J gene TRBJ2-3; 10 positions match TRBD1. After removal of 7 bases from V and 5 bases from J, the junction contained 9 bases not matched to a gene. Germline CDR1 reads SEHNR; CDR2 reads FQNEAQ (reference sequence). This CDR3 spans 15 amino acids. The DNA of the CDR3 is TGTGCCAGCACCGTCCCGGGACAGGGGAAAGATACGCAGTATTTT. Translated: CASTVPGQGKDTQYF.

A few counts support this clone. The gene calls are TRBV11-3 and TRBJ1-4, with 7 bases that match TRBD1. Germline V lookup: CDR1 SGHNT, CDR2 YENEEA. The V segment lost 5 bases and the J segment 8 bases; nucleotides outside the gene matches: 5. The CDR3 consists of 13 residues. CDR3 in DNA: TGTGCCAGCAGCGCGACAGGGTCCGAAAAACTGTTTTTT. Protein sequence: CASSATGSEKLFF.

This clone was seen ten or more times. At the DNA level, this CDR3 is encoded by other sequences in the same sample as well. V and J are TRBV7-9 and TRBJ2-6, with D unclear. CDR1 is SEHNR and CDR2 is FQNEAQ in the germline V gene (reference sequence). The V gene lost 0 bases and the J gene lost 1 base, with 4 bases spanning the gap. The CDR3 consists of 15 residues. CDR3 bases: TGTGCCAGCAGCTTAGCGGTATCTGGGGCCAACGTCCTGACTTTC. Translation: CASSLAVSGANVLTF.

The genes are TRBV4-3 and TRBJ2-1; D is undetermined. Germline lookup yields CDR1 LGHNA and CDR2 YSLEER. Trimming cost V 1 base and J 11 bases, with 15 bases left between them. The CDR3 spans 14 residues. CDR3 DNA: TGCGCCAGCAGCCAAGCGGGTCCCGCGGCCCAGCAGTTCTTC. Its protein is CASSQAGPAAQQFF.

This clone appeared many times. This chain connects TRBV5-6 to TRBJ2-1; D unclear. Germline CDR1 SGHDT, CDR2 YYEEEE. V gave up 2 bases and J gave up 8 bases, with 11 bases separating them. This CDR3 spans 13 amino acids. The CDR3 nucleotides read TGTGCCAGCAGCTTAGAACTGTTCCATGAGCAGTTCTTC. It encodes CASSLELFHEQFF.

This clone was picked up a small number of times. A read error may account for a junction end that differs from germline. The J gene is TRBJ2-3, the V gene TRBV7-7; 10 bases are shared with TRBD2. Germline CDR1 SSHAT, CDR2 FNYEAQ (reference sequence). The CDR3 is made up of 17 amino acids. As DNA, the CDR3 is TGTGCTAGCAGCCCACGTATAGCGGGAGGTACGCCAGATACGCAGTATTTT. Residues: CASSPRIAGGTPDTQYF.

This clone was counted between two and nine times. This chain connects TRBV4-2 to TRBJ2-6; unclear D gene. The CDR3 runs to 15 residues. Germline V gene sequence: CDR1 LGHNA, CDR2 YNFKEQ. V was cut by 3 bases and J by 0 bases, with 6 bases left in between. In DNA form, the CDR3 reads TGTGCCAGCAGCCAGCTGAACTCTGGGGCCAACGTCCTGACTTTC. This encodes CASSQLNSGANVLTF.

This clone was seen at least ten times. The J gene is TRBJ2-1, the V gene TRBV4-1; no clear D. The CDR3 totals 13 residues. Trimming shortened V by 1 base and J by 6 bases, and 7 bases separated the two germline ends. Germline CDR1 MGHRA, CDR2 YSYEKL. The CDR3 spells CASSQGPGNEQFF. The CDR3 coding sequence is TGCGCCAGCAGCCAAGGACCCGGCAATGAGCAGTTCTTC.

The chain couples TRBV5-6 to TRBJ2-1; D tentatively reads TRBD1 or TRBD2 (5 bases each). With 4 bases removed from V and 0 bases from J, the gap between germline ends came to 11 bases. The CDR3 has 15 amino acids. CDR1 is SGHDT, CDR2 YYEEEE, per germline. This CDR3 reads CASSRRGASYNEQFF. For the CDR3, the DNA is TGTGCCAGCAGCCGGAGAGGGGCCTCCTACAATGAGCAGTTCTTC. The whole variable domain, filled in from reference TRBV5-6 and TRBJ2-1, reads DAGVTQSPTHLIKTRGQQVTLRCSPKSGHDTVSWYQQALGQGPQFIFQYYEEEERQRGNFPDRFSGHQFPNYSSELNVNALLLGDSALYLCASSRRGASYNEQFFGPGTRLTVL.

This clone was recorded once. This chain joins TRBV4-2 and TRBJ2-1; D is tentatively TRBD1 or TRBD2 (5 bases each). Germline loops: CDR1 LGHNA, CDR2 YNFKEQ. V was clipped by 5 bases and J by 8 bases, with 16 bases between them. CDR3 size: 14 residues. The CDR3 region is CASSLFTGRDEQFF. The CDR3 DNA follows: TGTGCCAGCAGCTTGTTCACGGGGCGGGATGAGCAGTTCTTC.

This clone showed up just a few times. J is TRBJ2-3 and V is TRBV19, with 9 bases identical to TRBD1. Germline CDR1 is LNHDA and CDR2 is SQIVND (reference sequence). V was pared by 10 bases and J by 5 bases, with 13 bases of the junction left unmatched. The CDR3 spans 15 residues. The CDR3 here is CATSRRTGVVDTQYF. The DNA for the CDR3 is TGTGCCACCTCCAGGAGGACAGGGGTGGTAGATACGCAGTATTTT.

This rearrangement joins TRBV7-8 to TRBJ1-4; D is ambiguous. Trimming left V 5 bases short and J 0 bases short, with 13 bases between. The CDR3 runs 16 residues. The germline gives CDR1 SGHVS, CDR2 FQNEAQ. The CDR3 nucleotides are TGTGCCAGCAGCCAACGAAGAATAGCAACTAATGAAAAACTGTTTTTT. Its translation is CASSQRRIATNEKLFF.

In this sample, this clone turned up many times. The chain has TRBV2 and TRBJ2-4; the D gene is possibly TRBD1 (5 bases). This CDR3 contains 16 residues. V gave up 7 bases and J gave up 9 bases, with 25 bases separating them. Germline V CDR1 and CDR2: SNHLY, FYNNEI. The CDR3 nucleotides are TGTGCCAGCACCCCCGTAGTGACAGACTCTTTTCTCATTCAGTACTTC. Protein product: CASTPVVTDSFLIQYF.

This clone was recorded a few times. The chain links TRBV4-3 to TRBJ2-7, with D tentatively TRBD1 (5 bases). The CDR3 is made up of 15 amino acids. V was pared by 5 bases and J by 2 bases, with 16 bases between. CDR1 and CDR2 from the germline V gene are LGHNA and YSLEER. The CDR3 DNA sequence: TGCGCCAGCAGCTGGAATACAGGAGCGACCTACGAGCAGTACTTC. Protein: CASSWNTGATYEQYF.

The rearrangement links TRBV15 to TRBJ1-1, with 8 bases lining up with TRBD1. The germline gives CDR1 LNHNV, CDR2 YYDKDF (reference sequence). The junction had 5 bases not matched to a gene; V was cut back by 0 bases and J by 8 bases. This CDR3 contains 14 residues. CDR3 DNA: TGTGCCACCAGCAGAGACCCCGGACAGGGAGAAGCTTTCTTT. It codes for CATSRDPGQGEAFF.

There are a few counts of this clone. The chain uses TRBV25-1 and TRBJ1-2, with 7 bases aligning to TRBD1. CDR3 length: 15 residues. Germline trimming cut 2 bases from V and 7 bases from J; bases unmatched to any gene: 10. Germline CDR1 is MGHDK and CDR2 is SYGVNS. The CDR3 here is CASSENTRGTSGYTF. The DNA for the CDR3 is TGTGCCAGCAGTGAAAACACCAGGGGGACTTCTGGCTACACCTTC.

This chain joins TRBV5-1 and TRBJ2-7; 10 positions agree with TRBD2. Unmatched junction bases numbered 8, after V lost 5 bases and J lost 6 bases. The CDR3 spans 14 residues. The germline gives CDR1 SGHRS, CDR2 YFSETQ. The CDR3 DNA reads TGCGCCAGCAGACCCTTAGCGGGAGGTGGCGAGCAGTACTTC. This sequence encodes CASRPLAGGGEQYF.

This clone was counted only a few times. The chain carries TRBV10-3 and TRBJ2-7; 8 bases are a match to TRBD1. J gave up 3 bases and V 5 bases, and 6 bases lay outside the gene matches. The CDR3 is made up of 14 amino acids. CDR1 is ENHRY, CDR2 SYGVKD, per germline. This CDR3 is CAISRTGSNYEQYF. As DNA, the CDR3 is TGTGCCATCAGTCGGACAGGGTCTAACTACGAGCAGTACTTC.

The chain carries TRBV7-9 and TRBJ2-1; TRBD1 is a possible D gene (5 bases). Trimming took off 3 bases at V and 5 bases at J, with 11 bases between the two ends. Germline V gives CDR1 SEHNR, CDR2 FQNEAQ (reference sequence). This CDR3 spans 14 amino acids. CDR3 region: CASSFTRTNNEQFF. DNA for the CDR3: TGTGCCAGCAGCTTTACAAGGACAAACAATGAGCAGTTCTTC.

The chain recombines TRBV11-3 with TRBJ2-7; 8 bases line up with TRBD2. Germline trimming cut 5 bases from V and 3 bases from J; bases unmatched to any gene: 9. CDR3 size: 15 residues. Germline loops: CDR1 SGHNT, CDR2 YENEEA. CDR3 sequence: CASSPPAGGNYEQYF. DNA of the CDR3: TGTGCCAGCAGCCCCCCGGCGGGAGGTAACTACGAGCAGTACTTC.

The table lists this clone with a few counts. The chain joins TRBV5-1 to TRBJ2-7, with 14 bases fitting TRBD2. The V segment lost 4 bases and the J segment 4 bases; nucleotides outside the gene matches: 4. CDR1 is SGHRS, CDR2 YFSETQ, per germline. CDR3 length: 15 amino acids. The CDR3 coding sequence is TGCGCCAGCAGCGGCGGGACTAGCGGGAGTTACGAGCAGTACTTC. This gives the protein CASSGGTSGSYEQYF.

The chain employs TRBV20-1 and TRBJ1-1; D unclear. The V end lost 6 bases, the J end lost 4 bases, and 9 bases lay between the germline ends. The CDR3 runs to 11 residues. Germline V gene lookup returns CDR1 DFQATT and CDR2 SNEGSKA (reference sequence). CDR3 DNA sequence: TGCAGTGCACGGACCCTCACTGAAGCTTTCTTT. Residues: CSARTLTEAFF.

The chain recombines TRBV6-5 with TRBJ2-7, with D perhaps assigned TRBD1 or TRBD2 (5 bases each). Per the germline V gene, CDR1 is MNHEY and CDR2 is SVGAGI. The germline V and J ends were trimmed by 2 bases and 6 bases, with 17 bases remaining between them. The CDR3 spans 15 residues. The CDR3 bases are TGTGCCAGCAGTTACGAATCGATTGGGGGTAGCGAGCAGTACTTC. Protein sequence: CASSYESIGGSEQYF.

As for this clone: The sample has other DNA sequences that encode this CDR3 too. The chain joins TRBV29-1 to TRBJ2-3, with 10 bases matching TRBD2. J lost 3 bases, V lost 4 bases, and 4 bases had no gene match. The length of the CDR3 is 14 residues. Looked up from germline, CDR1 is SQVTM and CDR2 is ANQGSEA. The CDR3 spells CSVGASGGTDTQYF. CDR3 coding DNA: TGCAGCGTTGGGGCTAGCGGGGGTACAGATACGCAGTATTTT.